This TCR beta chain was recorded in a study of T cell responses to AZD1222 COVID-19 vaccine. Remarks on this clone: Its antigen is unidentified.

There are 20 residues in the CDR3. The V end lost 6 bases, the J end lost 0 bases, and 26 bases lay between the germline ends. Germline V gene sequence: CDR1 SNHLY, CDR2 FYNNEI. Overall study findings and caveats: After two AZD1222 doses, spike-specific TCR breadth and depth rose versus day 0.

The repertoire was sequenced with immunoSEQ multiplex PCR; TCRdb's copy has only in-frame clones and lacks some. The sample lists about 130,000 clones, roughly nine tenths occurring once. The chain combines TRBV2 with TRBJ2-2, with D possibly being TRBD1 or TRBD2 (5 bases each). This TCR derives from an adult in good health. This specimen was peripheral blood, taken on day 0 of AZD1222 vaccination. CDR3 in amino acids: CASRLHGPKGEGPNTGELFF. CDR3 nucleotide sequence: TGTGCCAGCAGACTCCATGGGCCCAAAGGTGAGGGGCCGAACACCGGGGAGCTGTTTTTT. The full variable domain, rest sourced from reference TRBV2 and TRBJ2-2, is EPEVTQTPSHQVTQMGQEVILRCVPISNHLYFYWYRQILGQKVEFLVSFYNNEISEKSEIFDDQFSVERPDGSNFTLKIRSTKLEDSAMYFCASRLHGPKGEGPNTGELFFGEGSRLTVL.